This TCR beta chain came from a study of CD8 T cells in ankylosing spondylitis. Findings and limits, study-wide: Significant enrichment of disease-linked clones was reportedly seen in matched ankylosing spondylitis synovial fluid.

CDR3 length: 15 residues. Germline-derived CDR1 and CDR2 are WSHSY and SAAADI. Trimming took 5 bases from V and 4 from J; bases not matched to a gene: 6. This clonotype was counted many times. Its matching antigen is unknown. Quantitative 5'-RACE with molecular barcodes produced the TCR beta libraries. TCRdb reprocessed the 5' RACE reads via MiXCR and lists one record per CDR3 protein. This sample yields under 200,000 distinct CDR3 sequences, of which roughly 10% are seen a single time; around 15% belongs to the top ten. The chain links TRBV10-2 to TRBJ2-1, with TRBD1 matching over 9 bases. Source material: blood, either unsorted or a sorted T cell fraction (not recorded which). The sequence came from a female donor with ankylosing spondylitis or in good health (not recorded which). The CDR3 sequence: CASSPGQGNYNEQFF. Written as DNA, the CDR3 is TGCGCCAGCAGTCCGGGACAGGGTAATTACAATGAGCAGTTCTTC.